These 30 T cell receptor beta chains originate from one sample sequenced in a study of identical twins. TCRdb ran MiXCR on the 5' RACE reads and lists one entry per CDR3 protein. This sample has nearly 900,000 distinct CDR3 sequences, with around an eighth found just once. The same data also went into a second study, on yellow fever vaccine responses in identical twins.

The sequenced material came from PBMCs. The receptors originated from a woman aged 18-35 years in good health.

V is TRBV28 and J is TRBJ2-7; tentative D call: TRBD1 (5 bases). CDR3 length equals 12 residues. Germline V gives CDR1 MDHEN, CDR2 SYDVKM. V was shortened by 7 bases and J by 7 bases, with 14 bases between the two germline ends. Here the CDR3 DNA reads TGTGCCAGCACCTTCAGGGTGGGGGAGCAGTACTTC. This sequence encodes CASTFRVGEQYF.

This chain uses TRBV28 with TRBJ2-7; possible D gene TRBD2, 6 bases. This CDR3 spans 15 amino acids. The V and J ends lost 3 bases and 4 bases respectively, with 16 bases between them. The germline V gene has CDR1 MDHEN and CDR2 SYDVKM. The CDR3, as DNA: TGTGCCAGCAGTTTTAGGCGGGGAACTACGTACGAGCAGTACTTC. Residues: CASSFRRGTTYEQYF. Full variable domain (remainder filled in from reference TRBV28 and TRBJ2-7): DVKVTQSSRYLVKRTGEKVFLECVQDMDHENMFWYRQDPGLGLRLIYFSYDVKMKEKGDIPEGYSVSREKKERFSLILESASTNQTSMYLCASSFRRGTTYEQYFGPGTRLTVT.

This clonotype has ten or more counts. The gene calls are TRBV21-1 and TRBJ1-6; the DNA was not used to check the table's D call, TRBD1. TRBV21-1 is marked as a pseudogene. This CDR3 has 18 residues. The CDR3 DNA follows: TGTGCCAGCAGCAAACTCCTATGGGGGTGGATTTTAAGCTCACCCCTCCACTTT. This codes for CASSKLLWGWILSSPLHF.

The chain couples TRBV4-1 to TRBJ2-1, with 8 nucleotides matching TRBD2. Germline CDR1 reads MGHRA; CDR2 reads YSYEKL. The V and J ends lost 1 base and 9 bases, in that order; junction bases with no gene match: 8. This CDR3 has 15 amino acids. CDR3 DNA: TGCGCCAGCAGCCAAGCCTTTCGGGAGGGTCGTGAGCAGTTCTTC. It specifies CASSQAFREGREQFF.

A few counts support this clonotype. The genes are TRBV3-1 and TRBJ1-6; no firm D call. This CDR3 is built from 13 residues. The germline CDR1 and CDR2 sequences are LGHDT and YNNKEL (reference sequence). V gave up 5 bases and J gave up 9 bases, with 11 bases separating them. This CDR3 is CASSYETASPLHF. The CDR3 DNA reads TGTGCCAGCAGCTACGAAACAGCTTCACCCCTCCACTTT.

V is TRBV20-1 and J is TRBJ2-3; 16 bases are a match to TRBD2. This CDR3 comprises 17 residues. The germline CDR1 and CDR2 sequences are DFQATT and SNEGSKA (reference sequence). Losses at the gene ends were 5 bases for V and 0 bases for J; bases not matched to a gene: 5. CDR3: CSAVGLAGGASTDTQYF. In nucleotides, the CDR3 is TGCAGTGCTGTGGGACTAGCGGGAGGGGCGAGCACAGATACGCAGTATTTT.

CDR3 DNA: TGCAGTGCTTGGGACGCGAACACCGGGGAGCTGTTTTTT. It translates to CSAWDANTGELFF. The V gene is TRBV20-1, the J gene TRBJ2-2, with D perhaps TRBD1 or TRBD2 (5 bases each). Trimming pared 5 bases from V and 0 bases from J, leaving 7 bases between. Germline CDR1 and CDR2: DFQATT and SNEGSKA (reference sequence). This CDR3 has 13 residues.

This clonotype has at least ten counts. The chain uses TRBV5-1 and TRBJ1-6; D is undetermined. V was pared by 0 bases and J by 8 bases, with 12 bases between. Germline CDR1 SGHRS, CDR2 YFSETQ. The CDR3 loop spans 15 amino acids. CDR3 sequence: CASSLVAGGDSPLHF. The CDR3 bases are TGCGCCAGCAGCTTGGTTGCAGGTGGAGATTCACCCCTCCACTTT.

The chain carries TRBV6-5 and TRBJ1-1; D remains unclear. In germline, CDR1 is MNHEY, CDR2 SVGAGI. Deletions cut 5 bases from V and 6 bases from J, with 16 bases between. The CDR3 totals 14 residues. The CDR3 reads CASSHPGGRSEAFF. CDR3 sequence (DNA): TGTGCCAGCAGTCACCCGGGAGGCAGATCTGAAGCTTTCTTT.

This clonotype was picked up a small number of times. This chain joins TRBV12-3 or TRBV12-4 and TRBJ2-5, with 7 bases fitting TRBD2. J gave up 5 bases and V 4 bases, and 4 bases lay outside the gene matches. CDR3 size: 13 residues. The CDR3 loop reads CASSWGLRETQYF. The CDR3 nucleotides are TGTGCCAGCAGTTGGGGACTACGGGAGACCCAGTACTTC.

The table lists this clonotype with a few counts. The rearrangement uses TRBV4-1 and TRBJ2-2; 7 bases are shared with TRBD1. Germline loops: CDR1 MGHRA, CDR2 YSYEKL. J lost 5 bases, V lost 4 bases, and 4 bases had no gene match. The CDR3 has 14 amino acids. The CDR3, as DNA: TGCGCCAGCAGCCTCCGGGACAGTACCGGGGAGCTGTTTTTT. Translating it yields CASSLRDSTGELFF.

This clonotype was seen a handful of times. The chain joins TRBV11-2 to TRBJ2-7, with D tentatively TRBD1 (5 bases). Germline CDR1 SGHAT, CDR2 FQNNGV. This CDR3 has 14 amino acids. V was pared by 8 bases and J by 0 bases, with 14 bases between. The CDR3 sequence: CASFNQGSSYEQYF. The CDR3 coding sequence is TGTGCCAGCTTCAATCAGGGCAGCTCCTACGAGCAGTACTTC.

This clonotype occurred a few times. The chain's CDR3 is CASSLDRRRNEQFF. The CDR3 nucleotides read TGTGCCAGCAGCTTGGACAGGCGTCGGAATGAGCAGTTCTTC. The rearrangement joins TRBV5-6 to TRBJ2-1; possibly TRBD1 for D (5 bases). CDR1 and CDR2 (germline): SGHDT, YYEEEE. Trimming stripped 0 bases from V and 7 bases from J, with 11 bases between. The CDR3 consists of 14 residues.

Details on this clonotype: Sequence at one end of the junction differs from germline and may be a read error. The chain couples TRBV25-1 to TRBJ2-5, with no clear D. Germline V gives CDR1 MGHDK, CDR2 SYGVNS. This CDR3 is built from 14 residues. The CDR3 sequence: CASSDPARTETLYF. The CDR3 bases are TGTGCCAGCAGTGACCCCGCCCGGACGGAGACCCTGTACTTC.

The V and J genes are TRBV4-1 and TRBJ2-7, with a possible D match to TRBD1 (5 bases). V lost 4 bases, J lost 5 bases, and 15 bases lay in between. CDR1 is MGHRA and CDR2 is YSYEKL in the germline V gene. CDR3 length: 14 amino acids. The CDR3 spells CASSRQPPTDEQYV. The CDR3 bases are TGCGCCAGCAGCCGTCAACCTCCGACAGACGAGCAGTACGTC.

This clonotype was counted ten times or more. This rearrangement joins TRBV4-1 to TRBJ2-3; 9 bases match TRBD2. The J segment lost 5 bases and the V segment lost 0 bases, leaving 6 bases of the junction unmatched. Germline loops: CDR1 MGHRA, CDR2 YSYEKL. The CDR3 spans 16 residues. The CDR3 DNA follows: TGCGCCAGCAGCCAAGAGAATAGCGGGAGATTAGATACGCAGTATTTT. This gives the protein CASSQENSGRLDTQYF.

This clonotype was picked up a small number of times. CDR3 residues: CASSVEGSGSSTDTQYF. The CDR3 DNA follows: TGTGCCAGCAGCGTAGAGGGTAGCGGGAGTAGTACAGATACGCAGTATTTT. The V and J genes are TRBV9 and TRBJ2-3; 9 nucleotides agree with TRBD2. The CDR3 is made up of 17 amino acids. V was clipped by 0 bases and J by 3 bases; unmatched bases: 8. Germline CDR1 is SGDLS and CDR2 is YYNGEE.

Ten or more counts support this clonotype. This chain joins TRBV10-2 and TRBJ2-2, with D unresolved. The CDR3 is made up of 14 amino acids. CDR1 and CDR2 from the germline V gene are WSHSY and SAAADI. The V and J ends lost 3 bases and 6 bases respectively, with 11 bases between them. CDR3 nucleotides: TGCGCCAGCAGTGACTCGGACGTACCCGGGGAGCTGTTTTTT. It is translated as CASSDSDVPGELFF.

V and J are TRBV7-9 and TRBJ2-2; 8 bases line up with TRBD1. Germline loops: CDR1 SEHNR, CDR2 FQNEAQ (reference sequence). V lost 4 bases to trimming and J lost 5 bases; unmatched junction nucleotides: 9. CDR3 length: 16 residues. The CDR3 DNA follows: TGTGCCAGCAGCTCCCTTTGGACAGGGATTACCGGGGAGCTGTTTTTT. Protein product: CASSSLWTGITGELFF.

V usage is TRBV28 and J usage is TRBJ1-2; D uncertain. CDR1 is MDHEN, CDR2 SYDVKM, per germline. This CDR3 is 14 amino acids long. V was shortened by 8 bases and J by 4 bases, with 17 bases between the two germline ends. CDR3 sequence reads: CASGIGGFSYGYTF. The CDR3 region has the DNA TGTGCCAGCGGGATAGGAGGCTTCTCCTATGGCTACACCTTC.

In regard to this clonotype: The junction departs from germline at one end; a sequencing error may be responsible. The chain is built from TRBV12-3 or TRBV12-4 and TRBJ2-5, with 11 positions matching TRBD2. The CDR3 is 17 residues long. In DNA form, the CDR3 reads TGTGCCTGCAGCCTCGTGATAGCGGGGGGGCTTGGAGAGACCCAGTACTTC. Translation gives CACSLVIAGGLGETQYF.

The chain joins TRBV9 to TRBJ2-1, with 9 bases lining up with TRBD1. The length of the CDR3 is 15 residues. Losses at the gene ends were 3 bases for V and 8 bases for J; bases not matched to a gene: 9. Germline V gene sequence: CDR1 SGDLS, CDR2 YYNGEE. The CDR3 here is CASSGAGTGFDEQFF. The CDR3, as DNA: TGTGCCAGCAGCGGAGCCGGGACAGGGTTCGATGAGCAGTTCTTC.

This clonotype was seen a handful of times. The gene calls are TRBV4-1 and TRBJ1-1; no definite D call. The V and J ends lost 2 bases and 0 bases respectively, with 7 bases between them. Germline CDR1 MGHRA, CDR2 YSYEKL. This CDR3 contains 14 residues. Here the CDR3 DNA reads TGCGCCAGCAGCCAAACACACATGAACACTGAAGCTTTCTTT. The encoded protein is CASSQTHMNTEAFF.

This clonotype came up a few times. The chain combines TRBV29-1 with TRBJ2-1, with a tentative D call TRBD2 (5 bases). Trimming stripped 5 bases from V and 6 bases from J, with 14 bases between. CDR1 and CDR2 (germline): SQVTM, ANQGSEA. The CDR3 is made up of 13 amino acids. This chain's CDR3 is CSVKTPRVNEQFF. CDR3 nucleotide sequence: TGCAGCGTTAAAACCCCGAGGGTCAATGAGCAGTTCTTC.

The genes are TRBV10-3 and TRBJ1-2; 7 bases are a match to TRBD1. There are 15 residues in the CDR3. Germline loops: CDR1 ENHRY, CDR2 SYGVKD. The trim removed 0 bases at V and 2 bases at J, leaving 3 bases unmatched. In DNA form, the CDR3 reads TGTGCCATCAGTGAGTCAGGGACAGCCAACTATGGCTACACCTTC. It is translated as CAISESGTANYGYTF.

This clonotype has just a few counts. This sequence joins TRBV7-2 and TRBJ2-2; no definite D call. The germline V gene has CDR1 SGHTA and CDR2 FQGNSA. V was shortened by 1 base and J by 5 bases, with 14 bases between the two germline ends. The CDR3 runs 16 residues. As DNA, the CDR3 is TGTGCCAGCAGCTTAGTACTCCTAGTGGGGACCGGGGAGCTGTTTTTT. Its protein product is CASSLVLLVGTGELFF.

The V gene is TRBV29-1, the J gene TRBJ2-5, with 9 bases identical to TRBD1. Germline V gene lookup returns CDR1 SQVTM and CDR2 ANQGSEA. This CDR3 is built from 14 residues. After removal of 6 bases from V and 5 bases from J, the junction contained 10 bases not matched to a gene. As DNA, the CDR3 is TGCAGCGTCGGACTACAGGGGGCGGGTGAGACCCAGTACTTC. This codes for CSVGLQGAGETQYF.

This clonotype appeared once. The chain recombines TRBV5-1 with TRBJ2-5, with TRBD2 identical over 12 bases. CDR3 size: 16 residues. V lost 6 bases and J lost 5; bases outside the gene matches: 11. Germline V gives CDR1 SGHRS, CDR2 YFSETQ. CDR3 sequence: CASTASGRAGVETQYF. CDR3 nucleotides: TGCGCCAGCACGGCTAGCGGGAGGGCCGGAGTGGAGACCCAGTACTTC.

V and J are TRBV5-1 and TRBJ2-1, with 10 positions matching TRBD2. This CDR3 is built from 17 residues. Germline CDR1 and CDR2: SGHRS and YFSETQ. V gave up 3 bases and J gave up 4 bases; unmatched junction bases: 10. The CDR3 DNA reads TGCGCCAGCAGCTCCCAAACCTCTAGCGGGAGTTACAATGAGCAGTTCTTC. Amino acid sequence: CASSSQTSSGSYNEQFF.

This clonotype was seen only a few times. The chain links TRBV20-1 to TRBJ1-3; D is uncertain. The germline V and J ends were trimmed by 6 bases and 2 bases, with 14 bases remaining between them. The CDR3 totals 14 residues. CDR1 and CDR2 from the germline V gene are DFQATT and SNEGSKA (reference sequence). The CDR3 protein is CSALKGEAGNTIYF. CDR3 nucleotides: TGCAGTGCCCTGAAAGGAGAGGCTGGAAACACCATATATTTT.